The present T cell receptor (beta chain) was sequenced within a study of human thymus T cells (dated by TCRdb to 2020 to 2022). About the full investigation: The study used about eight infant thymus samples plus four related peripheral blood samples to characterize TCR alpha and beta repertoires. The infant donors were roughly 6 to 250 days old, and the cohort included roughly six males and two females.

Using the immunoSEQ multiplex PCR assay, the TCRB and TCRAD loci were amplified from a standardized quantity of quality-controlled genomic DNA. Amplicons spanned the V(D)J region at a length sufficient to cover the CDR3 and identify V and J genes. The commercial immunoSEQ service was used to sequence amplicons on an Illumina platform. The authors' analysis ran thus. Corrections for primer bias and sequencing errors followed previously described methods, while TCRAD and TCRB definitions were based on the IMGT database. Repertoires were analysed with immunoSEQ Analyzer 3.0 and VDJTools, covering basic statistics, V/J segment usage, diversity estimates, rarefaction and pairwise overlap. Diversity was estimated with Chao1, ChaoE, Efron-Thisted, Shannon and inverse Simpson indices, and also on datasets down-sampled to the smallest sample. For repertoire overlap, CDR3 nucleotide sequence, V gene and J gene had to match strictly, and clustering was done by Jaccard-based multidimensional scaling. This immuneACCESS table, as held by TCRdb, lists in-frame sequences with V and J called but not all clones. Of the missing ones, under half trace to an unresolved V gene in checked studies; the others have no known cause. V and J calls and clone size come straight from that table; D and trimming were deduced from the DNA. This sample is represented by 120,000 or so clones; approximately 96% of them were singletons. Together, the top ten hold around 0.025% of the sample.

A word on this clone: Its target antigen remains unknown. No quality values exist for individual bases; no much larger clone is one base distant.

The paper as a whole reports these results and caveats: The related research reported highly overlapping thymic TCR repertoires among unrelated individuals. Usage of V and J gene segments appeared to be biased in both the thymic and the peripheral blood repertoires. On average, thymus samples yielded approximately 780,000 unique TCRB clonotypes, whereas blood samples yielded some 80,000.

Thymus tissue was obtained as surgical resects removed during corrective cardiac surgery. The donors were immunologically healthy infants in Finland who had open corrective cardiac surgery for congenital heart defects. Thymocytes were freed from the tissue by mechanical means and kept at -70 degrees C as pellets of 10-30 million cells. A QIAsymphony instrument was used to extract genomic DNA from frozen cell pellets. CDR1 and CDR2, per the germline V gene (reference sequence), are MNHEY and SMNVEV. The CDR3 numbers 9 residues from cysteine through phenylalanine. The retained sequence is limited to the CDR3, 27 bases, with the frame set at the first base. V drops 11 bases and J drops 1 base, leaving 1 base in between.

The sequence was collected from a boy under two years old with a congenital heart defect but otherwise immunologically healthy. The rearranged chain carries TRBV27 and TRBJ2-3; the D gene is unclear. The sequencing input was thymus tissue. CDR3 sequence: CAGTDTQYF. In nucleotide form, the sequence is TGTGCCGGCACAGATACGCAGTATTTT.